These 7 T cell receptor beta chains were sequenced from one sample in a study of blood T cells in healthy people across ages. The authors ran a second PCR of 7 to 11 cycles using a sample-barcoded 5' primer and a J-beta primer mix. TCRdb independently ran MiXCR on the 5' RACE reads; one entry per CDR3 protein. The data hold about 1.7 million distinct CDR3 sequences, with 28% observed a single time. The sample consisted of blood. The receptors here all came from a woman aged 25 to 39 in good health.

This chain connects TRBV20-1 to TRBJ2-7; TRBD2 is a possible D gene (5 bases). Between the trimmed V and J ends, which lost 6 bases and 3 bases, there was a span of 9 bases. CDR1 is DFQATT and CDR2 is SNEGSKA in the germline V gene (reference sequence). This CDR3 is built from 11 residues. CDR3 protein: CSAAEVYEQYF. For the CDR3, the DNA is TGCAGTGCGGCGGAGGTCTACGAGCAGTACTTC.

This clonotype showed up just a few times. This chain connects TRBV18 to TRBJ2-7, with D perhaps being TRBD1 or TRBD2 (6 bases each). Germline CDR1 KGHSH, CDR2 LQKENI. The CDR3 has 16 residues. The V end was cut by 6 bases, the J end by 11 bases, with 29 bases between. CDR3 DNA sequence: TGTGCCAGCTCGCTCAACAGGGACTTCCCTCCTACGAGCAAGTACTTC. Translated, it gives CASSLNRDFPPTSKYF. The variable domain in full, completed from reference TRBV18 and TRBJ2-7, reads NAGVMQNPRHLVRRRGQEARLRCSPMKGHSHVYWYRQLPEEGLKFMVYLQKENIIDESGMPKERFSAEFPKEGPSILRIQQVVRGDSAAYFCASSLNRDFPPTSKYFGPGTRLTVT.

The J gene is TRBJ2-1, the V gene TRBV7-7; 9 positions agree with TRBD1. The CDR3 sequence is 15 residues long. Germline lookup yields CDR1 SSHAT and CDR2 FNYEAQ (reference sequence). Trimming removed 4 bases from V and 5 bases from J; junction bases left unmatched: 6. CDR3 DNA sequence: TGTGCCAGCAGCTCGGGACAGGGTACGGACAATGAGCAGTTCTTC. This encodes CASSSGQGTDNEQFF.

The genes are TRBV7-8 and TRBJ2-1; no clear D. The V gene's germline CDR1 is SGHVS and CDR2 FQNEAQ. The CDR3 runs to 17 residues. V lost 1 base and J 7 bases, leaving 20 bases between the germline ends. This CDR3 reads CASSLVRQTRTLNEQFF. Written as DNA, the CDR3 is TGTGCCAGCAGCTTAGTACGGCAGACCAGAACTTTAAATGAGCAGTTCTTC.

This clonotype appeared many times. This chain connects TRBV6-6 to TRBJ1-2, with no clear D. Germline assignment: CDR1 MNHNY and CDR2 SVGAGI (reference sequence). The CDR3 contains 12 residues. The germline V and J ends were trimmed by 0 bases and 4 bases, with 3 bases remaining between them. CDR3 residues: CASSYSIYGYTF. DNA of the CDR3: TGTGCCAGCAGTTACTCGATCTATGGCTACACCTTC.

Worth noting for this clonotype: This may arise from a read error, as a much more abundant clone is one base away. This chain uses TRBV5-5 with TRBJ2-1, with D possibly matching TRBD2 (6 bases). The V gene's germline CDR1 is SGHKS and CDR2 YYEKEE (reference sequence). This CDR3 region has 16 residues. V lost 4 bases to trimming and J lost 5 bases, with 19 bases between them. CDR3 sequence: CASSPRGVGGNNEQFF. CDR3 DNA sequence: TGTGCCAGCAGCCCGAGGGGAGTGGGAGGCAACAATGAGCAGTTCTTC.

In this sample, this clonotype turned up a few times. The rearrangement uses TRBV12-3 or TRBV12-4 and TRBJ2-1, with D possibly TRBD1 on 5 matching bases. The CDR3 has 14 amino acids. With 4 bases removed from V and 11 bases from J, the gap between germline ends came to 18 bases. CDR3 sequence (DNA): TGTGCCAGCAGTTCTCAACTGGGGCATCCCAAGCAGTTCTTC. Amino acid sequence: CASSSQLGHPKQFF.